This entry describes one TCR beta chain. Its antigen remains unknown. This entry belongs to a study of radiation and T cells in renal cell carcinoma. Study-wide background: Nephrectomy followed 15 Gy stereotactic body radiation by 4 weeks.

Study-wide results and limits: Top tumor clonotypes rose in blood 2 weeks post-radiation, then contracted.

Produced via immunoSEQ multiplex PCR; TCRdb's table is partial and in-frame only. The data show 100,000 to 150,000 clones, about 88% seen once. Indicated time point: blood 2 weeks post-SBRT. Treatment meaning: 15 Gy SBRT to primary tumor, nephrectomy 4 weeks later. Clear cell pathology was present in this patient's renal cell carcinoma. The receptor's source is a woman between 65 and 79 years old with renal cell carcinoma. The sequences come from blood, collected from a patient whose treatment included radiotherapy and nephrectomy.

The CDR3 nucleotides are TGCGCCAGCAGCCTTTTCAGCGGGGCGAACACCGGGGAGCTGTTTTTT. Protein: CASSLFSGANTGELFF. The genes are TRBV4-3 and TRBJ2-2, with 7 bases that match TRBD2. The CDR3 loop spans 16 amino acids. V lost 4 bases, J lost 0 bases, and 5 bases stayed unmatched. Germline assignment: CDR1 LGHNA and CDR2 YSLEER.